The rows below give T cell receptor beta chains drawn from one sample of a study of T cell responses to AZD1222 COVID-19 vaccine. Measured with immunoSEQ multiplex PCR; TCRdb has only the in-frame clones, and not every one. The profile shows 90,000 to 100,000 clones, 85% of them singletons. Sequencing used peripheral blood, obtained 28 days after the second AZD1222 dose. The receptors here all came from an adult who received the AZD1222 COVID-19 vaccine. CDR3s leave out the opening cysteine and the closing phenylalanine or tryptophan. Clone size is not always given. Where it is, it says once, few, many or a class for expanded clones.

NA TRBJ1-4 TRBV15 ATSRGGPGNEKLF
NA TRBJ2-6 TRBV4-1 ASSQPRGSSGANVLT
NA TRBJ1-2 TRBV20-1 SADSRGYT
NA TRBJ1-1 TRBV6-5 ASSWTGREEAF
once TRBJ2-7 TRBV28 ASTLLWELGEKQY
few TRBJ2-1 TRBV14 ASSQVAVGNEQF
few TRBJ2-5 TRBV29-1 SVFLPGAQETQY
NA TRBJ2-1 TRBV19 ASRASGRTEQF
once TRBJ1-1 TRBV5-4 ASSLVGVDTEAF
NA TRBJ2-1 TRBV11-3 ASSLESGASAYNEQF
few TRBJ2-6 TRBV27 ASRPTGYNVLT
NA TRBJ1-5 TRBV28 ASSPGTVSNQPQH
NA TRBJ2-2 TRBV9 ASSVGVGTNTGELF
few TRBJ2-7 TRBV7-2 ASSPGQGADEQY
NA TRBJ1-2 TRBV5-1 ASSHPGENYGYT
once TRBJ1-5 TRBV6-1 ASSENTGVSNQPQH
NA TRBJ2-1 TRBV19 ASGRELWDEQF
NA TRBJ2-6 TRBV18 ASSIGSISGANVLT
NA TRBJ1-2 TRBV3-1/TRBV3-2 ASSQGRGGGYT
NA TRBJ2-7 TRBV18 ASSRGDRSYEQY
NA TRBJ2-5 TRBV4-1 ASSQDPQETQY
NA TRBJ1-4 TRBV30 AWSPPGRFEKLF
NA TRBJ2-1 TRBV6-5 ASSRGNSYNEQF
NA TRBJ2-7 TRBV7-2 ASSFAPAGGAHDEQY
NA TRBJ2-5 TRBV27 ASRVKPGTGTQETQY
NA TRBJ2-3 TRBV7-9 ASSFGLAGGTDTQY
NA TRBJ2-2 TRBV7-9 ASSLSGTSGTNTGELF
few TRBJ2-1 TRBV6-5 ASSYSPGGAGEQF
few TRBJ2-3 TRBV10-2 ASTPGQGGDTQY
NA TRBJ2-6 TRBV27 ASSPLGLAGGTLNSGANVLT
NA TRBJ2-1 TRBV6-1 ASSDRGERSYNEQF
NA TRBJ2-6 TRBV28 VSRGTGTGANVLT
NA TRBJ1-6 TRBV30 AGDRGPDSPLH
NA TRBJ2-5 TRBV5-1 ASSLRPGTPYQETQY
NA TRBJ1-5 TRBV5-4 ASSRSGDSNQPQH
NA TRBJ2-7 TRBV5-3 ARSFSAGGEDEQY
once TRBJ2-1 TRBV15 ATSSLSSYNEQF
NA TRBJ1-1 TRBV4-3 ASSQGRFGPEAF
few TRBJ1-3 TRBV30 AWSRGNTIY
NA TRBJ2-5 TRBV6-2/TRBV6-3 ASSYPRDRGLEQETQY
NA TRBJ1-6 TRBV3-1/TRBV3-2 ASSHGQGLNSPLH
NA TRBJ2-1 TRBV5-1 ASRSSSYNEQF
NA TRBJ1-3 TRBV4-1 ASSQVRDSGNTIY
NA TRBJ1-4 TRBV28 ASSHVPGQGMVNEKLF
NA TRBJ1-2 TRBV29-1 SVYTGLYDYT
once TRBJ1-4 TRBV30 ACHLTGGNEKLF
NA TRBJ1-5 TRBV19 ASIGIPGSNQPQH